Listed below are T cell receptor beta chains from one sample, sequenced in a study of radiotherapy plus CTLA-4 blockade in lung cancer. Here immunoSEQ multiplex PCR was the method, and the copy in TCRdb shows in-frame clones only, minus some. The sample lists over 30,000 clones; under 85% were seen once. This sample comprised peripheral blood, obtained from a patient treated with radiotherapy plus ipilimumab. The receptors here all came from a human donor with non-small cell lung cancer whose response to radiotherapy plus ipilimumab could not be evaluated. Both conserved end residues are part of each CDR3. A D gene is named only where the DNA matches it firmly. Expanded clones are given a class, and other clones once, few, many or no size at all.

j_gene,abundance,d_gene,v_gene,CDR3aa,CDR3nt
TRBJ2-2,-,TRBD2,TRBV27,CASSLEGLEGTGELFF,TGTGCCAGCAGTCTAGAGGGACTAGAGGGCACCGGGGAGCTGTTTTTT
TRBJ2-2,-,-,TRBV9,CASSVGQYSDTGELFF,TGTGCCAGCAGCGTAGGACAGTATTCGGACACCGGGGAGCTGTTTTTT
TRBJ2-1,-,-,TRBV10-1,CASSESPGTYNEQFF,TGCGCCAGCAGTGAGTCGCCGGGGACCTACAATGAGCAGTTCTTC
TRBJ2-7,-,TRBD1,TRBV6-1,CASSPGTGYFYEQYF,TGTGCCAGCAGCCCCGGGACAGGGTATTTCTACGAGCAGTACTTC
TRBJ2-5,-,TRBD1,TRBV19,CASSSGTGGQETQYF,TGTGCCAGTAGTTCGGGGACAGGGGGACAAGAGACCCAGTACTTC
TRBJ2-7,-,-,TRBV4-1,CASSRLDPGEQYF,TGCGCCAGCAGCCGTTTGGATCCAGGGGAGCAGTACTTC
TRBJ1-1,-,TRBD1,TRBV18,CASSPPGTGGSNTEAFF,TGTGCCAGCTCACCACCTGGGACAGGGGGTTCGAACACTGAAGCTTTCTTT
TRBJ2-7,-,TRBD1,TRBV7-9,CASSPRGTGFYEQYF,TGTGCCAGCAGCCCTAGGGGGACAGGGTTTTACGAGCAGTACTTC
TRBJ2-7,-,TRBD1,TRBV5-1,CASSTAQGAGGEQYF,TGCGCCAGCAGTACGGCACAGGGGGCCGGGGGCGAGCAGTACTTC
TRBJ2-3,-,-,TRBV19,CASTSSDTRTDTQYF,TGTGCCAGTACCTCGTCGGACACGCGCACAGATACGCAGTATTTT
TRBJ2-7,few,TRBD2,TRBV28,CASRPSGGRSSYEQYF,TGTGCCAGCAGACCCTCGGGCGGGAGGAGCTCCTACGAGCAGTACTTC
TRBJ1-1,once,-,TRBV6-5,CASRPGSGTEAFF,TGTGCCAGCAGGCCAGGGTCGGGCACTGAAGCTTTCTTT
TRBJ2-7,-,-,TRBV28,CASSFQNYEQYF,TGTGCCAGCAGTTTCCAAAATTACGAGCAGTACTTC
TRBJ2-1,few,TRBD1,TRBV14,CASSLIPGQGDNEQFF,TGTGCCAGCAGCCTTATCCCGGGACAGGGGGACAATGAGCAGTTCTTC
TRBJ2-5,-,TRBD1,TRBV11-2,CASSLGAGGRKETQYF,TGTGCCAGCAGCTTAGGAGCAGGGGGACGAAAAGAGACCCAGTACTTC
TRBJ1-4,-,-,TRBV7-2,CASSLPRSATNEKLFF,TGTGCCAGCAGCTTACCCCGGTCGGCAACTAATGAAAAACTGTTTTTT
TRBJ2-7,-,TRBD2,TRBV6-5,CASSAGTRPYEQYF,TGTGCCAGCAGCGCCGGGACTAGACCATACGAGCAGTACTTC
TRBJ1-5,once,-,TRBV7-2,CASSLGGLPLGNQPQHF,TGTGCCAGCAGCTTAGGGGGCTTGCCCTTGGGCAATCAGCCCCAGCATTTT
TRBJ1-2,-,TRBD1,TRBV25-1,CASSSPGTGPYGYTF,TGTGCCAGCAGCTCCCCAGGGACAGGGCCCTATGGCTACACCTTC
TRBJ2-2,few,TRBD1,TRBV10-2,CASSNDRAGELFF,TGCGCCAGCAGCAATGACAGGGCCGGGGAGCTGTTTTTT
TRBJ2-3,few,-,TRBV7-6,CASSLTGSTDTQYF,TGTGCCAGCAGCTTAACGGGTTCCACAGATACGCAGTATTTT
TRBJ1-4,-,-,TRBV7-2,CASSLPRTEWEKLFF,TGTGCCAGCAGCTTACCCCGGACAGAATGGGAAAAACTGTTTTTT
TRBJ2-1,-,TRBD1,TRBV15,CATSSGLPGQAGNEQFF,TGTGCCACCAGCTCTGGATTACCGGGACAGGCTGGCAATGAGCAGTTCTTC
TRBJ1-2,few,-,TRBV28,CASQQNYGYTF,TGTGCCAGCCAACAGAACTATGGCTACACCTTC
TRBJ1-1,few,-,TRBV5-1,CASSRLDRNTEAFF,TGCGCCAGCAGCCGTCTGGACAGGAACACTGAAGCTTTCTTT
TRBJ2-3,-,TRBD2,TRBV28,CASTPGASGRVDTQYF,TGTGCCAGCACCCCCGGGGCTAGCGGGAGAGTAGATACGCAGTATTTT
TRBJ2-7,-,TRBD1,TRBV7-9,CASSIDRGNEQYF,TGTGCCAGCAGCATCGACAGGGGCAACGAGCAGTACTTC
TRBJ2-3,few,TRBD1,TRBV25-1,CASTPGGRFPDTQYF,TGTGCCAGCACCCCAGGGGGACGGTTCCCAGATACGCAGTATTTT
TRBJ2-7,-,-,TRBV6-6,CASSLGSDFWQYF,TGTGCCAGCAGTTTAGGCTCGGACTTTTGGCAGTACTTC
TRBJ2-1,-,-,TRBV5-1,CASSFRGFEQFF,TGCGCCAGCAGCTTTAGGGGGTTTGAGCAGTTCTTC
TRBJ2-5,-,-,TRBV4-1,CASSPAGLQRETQYF,TGCGCCAGCAGCCCGGCGGGACTTCAGCGGGAGACCCAGTACTTC
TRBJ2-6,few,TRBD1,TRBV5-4,CASSLGQGVGSGANVLTF,TGTGCCAGCAGCTTGGGACAGGGAGTAGGATCTGGGGCCAACGTCCTGACTTTC
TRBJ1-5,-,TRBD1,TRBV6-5,CASSRQGARQPQHF,TGTGCCAGCAGCCGACAGGGGGCTAGACAGCCCCAGCATTTT
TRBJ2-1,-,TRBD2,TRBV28,CASIPGGQMEYNEQFF,TGTGCCAGCATTCCGGGAGGGCAAATGGAGTACAATGAGCAGTTCTTC
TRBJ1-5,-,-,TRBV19,CASSLSLGFTSYQPQHF,TGTGCCAGTAGTCTCTCACTCGGGTTCACATCGTATCAGCCCCAGCATTTT
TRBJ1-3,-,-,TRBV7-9,CASSPQNTIYF,TGTGCCAGCAGCCCACAGAACACCATATATTTT
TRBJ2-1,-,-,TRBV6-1,CASSSDDGSYNEQFF,TGTGCCAGCAGTTCGGATGACGGGTCCTACAATGAGCAGTTCTTC
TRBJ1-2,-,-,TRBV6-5,CASSYEGLNYGYTF,TGTGCCAGCAGTTACGAGGGTTTAAACTATGGCTACACCTTC
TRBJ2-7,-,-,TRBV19,CASSNLGGTYEQYF,TGTGCCAGTAGTAACTTGGGAGGTACCTACGAGCAGTACTTC
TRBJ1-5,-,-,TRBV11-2,CASGRGINQPQHF,TGTGCCAGCGGCCGAGGGATCAATCAGCCCCAGCATTTT
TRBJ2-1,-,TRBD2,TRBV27,CASSLKSYKREGHNEQFF,TGTGCCAGCAGTTTAAAGTCCTACAAGCGGGAGGGCCACAATGAGCAGTTCTTC
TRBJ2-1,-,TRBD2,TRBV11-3,CASSMTSGRPNEQFF,TGTGCCAGCAGCATGACTAGCGGGAGGCCGAATGAGCAGTTCTTC
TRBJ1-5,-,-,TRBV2,CASRGRQEGNQPQHF,TGTGCCAGCAGGGGCCGACAGGAGGGCAATCAGCCCCAGCATTTT
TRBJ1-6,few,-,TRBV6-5,CASRTGGNSPLHF,TGTGCCAGCCGAACGGGTGGGAATTCACCCCTCCACTTT
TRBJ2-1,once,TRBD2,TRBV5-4,CASSREAYNEQFF,TGTGCCAGCAGCCGGGAGGCTTACAATGAGCAGTTCTTC
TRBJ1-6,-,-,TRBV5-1,CASSLGRAADPLHF,TGCGCCAGCAGCTTGGGCAGGGCCGCTGATCCCCTCCACTTT
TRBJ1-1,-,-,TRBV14,CASSLEGNTEAFF,TGTGCCAGCAGCCTCGAGGGAAACACTGAAGCTTTCTTT